This T cell receptor (beta chain) was profiled in a study of quantifying T cell responses using KT2 cells. For the study at large: Reverse transcription used primers in the TCR alpha and beta constant regions. The study's findings and limits: Input KT2 cell number predicted KT2 alpha and beta sequence counts linearly over several orders of magnitude.

Ten or more counts support this clonotype. The antigen is not known. The CDR3 length is 14 residues. The ends lost 8 bases at V and 6 bases at J; junction bases unmatched: 6. In germline, CDR1 is KGHSH, CDR2 LQKENI. The cDNA 3' end received a ligated oligonucleotide with a UMI. The first PCR ran approximately 4 cycles with an equimolar RC1.1 and RC1.2 beta primer mix. TCR alpha and beta chains were handled separately starting at the second PCR. TCRdb used MiXCR to reprocess the UMI-ligation and nested PCR reads, holding one entry per CDR3 protein. The sample has more than 55,000 distinct CDR3 sequences, more than 9% seen once. The sample is PBMC spiked with counted cells of clone KT2. Fixed numbers of PBMC received varying amounts of KT2 cells.

Sequenced material: PBMCs spiked with cells of the T cell clone KT2. The clonotype comes from a human donor. V and J are TRBV18 and TRBJ1-6; 8 bases are shared with TRBD1. CDR3 protein: CASRGQVINSPLHF. CDR3 sequence (DNA): TGTGCCAGCCGGGGACAGGTGATTAATTCACCCCTCCACTTT.